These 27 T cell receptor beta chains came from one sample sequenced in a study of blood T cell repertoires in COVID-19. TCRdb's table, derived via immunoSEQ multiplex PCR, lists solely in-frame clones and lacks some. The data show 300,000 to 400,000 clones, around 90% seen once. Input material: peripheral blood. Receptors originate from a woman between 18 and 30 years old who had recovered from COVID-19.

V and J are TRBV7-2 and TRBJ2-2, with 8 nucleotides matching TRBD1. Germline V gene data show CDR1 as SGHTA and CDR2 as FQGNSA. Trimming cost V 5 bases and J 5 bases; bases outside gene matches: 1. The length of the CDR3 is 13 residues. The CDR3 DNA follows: TGTGCCAGCAGCGGACAGGGTACCGGGGAGCTGTTTTTT. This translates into CASSGQGTGELFF.

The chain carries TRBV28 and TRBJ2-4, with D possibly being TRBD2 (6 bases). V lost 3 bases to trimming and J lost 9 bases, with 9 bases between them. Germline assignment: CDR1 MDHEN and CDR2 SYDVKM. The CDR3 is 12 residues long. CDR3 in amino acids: CASSFGGGIQYF. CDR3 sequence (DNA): TGTGCCAGCAGTTTCGGGGGTGGCATTCAGTACTTC. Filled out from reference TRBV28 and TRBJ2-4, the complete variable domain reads DVKVTQSSRYLVKRTGEKVFLECVQDMDHENMFWYRQDPGLGLRLIYFSYDVKMKEKGDIPEGYSVSREKKERFSLILESASTNQTSMYLCASSFGGGIQYFGAGTRLSVL.

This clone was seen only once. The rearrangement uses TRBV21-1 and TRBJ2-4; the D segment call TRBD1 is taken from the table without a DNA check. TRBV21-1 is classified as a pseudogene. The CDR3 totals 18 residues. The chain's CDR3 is CASTFGVRGGSRKNIQYF. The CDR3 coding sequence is TGTGCCAGCACCTTTGGGGTTAGAGGGGGTAGCAGAAAAAACATTCAGTACTTC.

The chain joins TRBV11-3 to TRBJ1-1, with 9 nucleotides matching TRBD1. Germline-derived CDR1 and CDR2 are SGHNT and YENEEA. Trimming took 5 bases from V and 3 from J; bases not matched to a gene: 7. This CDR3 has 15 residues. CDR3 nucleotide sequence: TGTGCCAGCAGCGCCAAGGACAGGGGTCACACTGAAGCTTTCTTT. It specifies CASSAKDRGHTEAFF.

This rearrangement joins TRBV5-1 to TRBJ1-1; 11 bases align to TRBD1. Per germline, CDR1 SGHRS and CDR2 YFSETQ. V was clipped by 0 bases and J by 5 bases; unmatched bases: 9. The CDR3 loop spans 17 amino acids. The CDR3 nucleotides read TGCGCCAGCAGCTTGGCCCAGTTTGGACAGGGGGCGACTGAAGCTTTCTTT. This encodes CASSLAQFGQGATEAFF.

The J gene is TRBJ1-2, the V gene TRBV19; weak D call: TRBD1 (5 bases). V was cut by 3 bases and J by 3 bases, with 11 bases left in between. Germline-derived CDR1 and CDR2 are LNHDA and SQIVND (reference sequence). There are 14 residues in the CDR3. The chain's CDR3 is CASSIRAVYYGYTF. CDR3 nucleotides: TGTGCCAGTAGTATCAGGGCCGTCTACTATGGCTACACCTTC.

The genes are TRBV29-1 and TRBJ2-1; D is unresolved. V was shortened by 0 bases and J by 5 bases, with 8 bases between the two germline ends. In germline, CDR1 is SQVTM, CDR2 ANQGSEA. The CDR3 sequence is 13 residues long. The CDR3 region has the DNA TGCAGCGTTGAAGACGCCGAGGACAATGAGCAGTTCTTC. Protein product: CSVEDAEDNEQFF.

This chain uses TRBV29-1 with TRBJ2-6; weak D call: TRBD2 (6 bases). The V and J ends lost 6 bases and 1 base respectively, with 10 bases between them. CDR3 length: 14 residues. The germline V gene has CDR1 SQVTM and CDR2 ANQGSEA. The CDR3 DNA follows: TGCAGCGTGGGGGGTCAATCTGGGGCCAACGTCCTGACTTTC. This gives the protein CSVGGQSGANVLTF.

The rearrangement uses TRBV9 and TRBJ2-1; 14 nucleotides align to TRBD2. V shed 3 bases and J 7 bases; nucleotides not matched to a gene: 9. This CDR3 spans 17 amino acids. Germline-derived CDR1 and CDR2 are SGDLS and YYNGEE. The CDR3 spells CASSAGPGLAGENEQFF. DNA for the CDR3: TGTGCCAGCAGCGCGGGGCCGGGACTAGCGGGAGAGAATGAGCAGTTCTTC.

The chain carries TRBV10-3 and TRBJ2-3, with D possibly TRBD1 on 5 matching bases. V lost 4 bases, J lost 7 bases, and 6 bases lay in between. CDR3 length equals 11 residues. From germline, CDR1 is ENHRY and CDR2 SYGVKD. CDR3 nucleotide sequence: TGTGCCATCAGTGGGGGCAATACGCAGTATTTT. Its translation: CAISGGNTQYF.

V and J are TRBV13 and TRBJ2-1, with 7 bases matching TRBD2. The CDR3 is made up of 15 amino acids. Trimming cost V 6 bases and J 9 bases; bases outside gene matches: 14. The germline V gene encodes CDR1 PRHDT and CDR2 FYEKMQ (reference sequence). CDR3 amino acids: CASRSSGNPPGEQFF. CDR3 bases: TGTGCCAGCAGATCTAGCGGAAACCCCCCGGGTGAGCAGTTCTTC.

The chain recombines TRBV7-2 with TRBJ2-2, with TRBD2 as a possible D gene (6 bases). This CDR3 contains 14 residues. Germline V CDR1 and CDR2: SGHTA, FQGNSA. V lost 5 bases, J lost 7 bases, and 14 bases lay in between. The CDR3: CASSPQGGNGELFF. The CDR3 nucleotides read TGTGCCAGCAGCCCCCAGGGCGGGAACGGGGAGCTGTTTTTT.

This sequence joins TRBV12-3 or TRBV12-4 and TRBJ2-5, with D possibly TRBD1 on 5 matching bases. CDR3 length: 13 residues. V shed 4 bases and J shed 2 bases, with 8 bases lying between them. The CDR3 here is CASSSDSQETQYF. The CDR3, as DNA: TGTGCCAGCAGTTCCGACAGTCAAGAGACCCAGTACTTC.

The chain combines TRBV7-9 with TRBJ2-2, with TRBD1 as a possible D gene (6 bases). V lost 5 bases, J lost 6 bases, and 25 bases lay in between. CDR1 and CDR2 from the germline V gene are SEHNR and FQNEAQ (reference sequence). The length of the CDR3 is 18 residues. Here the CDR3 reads CASSNKSPSQGQSGELFF. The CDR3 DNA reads TGTGCCAGCAGCAATAAATCACCCAGCCAGGGGCAATCCGGGGAGCTGTTTTTT.

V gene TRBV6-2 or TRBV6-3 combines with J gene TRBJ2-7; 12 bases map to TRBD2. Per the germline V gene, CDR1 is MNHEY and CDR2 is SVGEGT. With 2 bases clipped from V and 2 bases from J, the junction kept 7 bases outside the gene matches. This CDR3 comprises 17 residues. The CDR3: CASSYRLTSGRTYEQYV. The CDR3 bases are TGTGCCAGCAGTTACCGCCTTACTAGCGGGAGGACCTACGAGCAGTACGTC.

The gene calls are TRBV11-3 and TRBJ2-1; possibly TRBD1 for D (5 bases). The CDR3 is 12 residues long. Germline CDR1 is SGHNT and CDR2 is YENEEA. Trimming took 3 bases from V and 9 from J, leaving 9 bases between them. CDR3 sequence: CASSLTTGEQFF. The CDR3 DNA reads TGTGCCAGCAGCTTGACAACAGGTGAGCAGTTCTTC.

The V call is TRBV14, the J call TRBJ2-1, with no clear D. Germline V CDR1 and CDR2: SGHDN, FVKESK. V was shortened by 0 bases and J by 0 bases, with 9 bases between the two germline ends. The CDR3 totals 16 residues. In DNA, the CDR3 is TGTGCCAGCAGCCAAGATCTCGTATCCTCCTACAATGAGCAGTTCTTC. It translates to CASSQDLVSSYNEQFF.

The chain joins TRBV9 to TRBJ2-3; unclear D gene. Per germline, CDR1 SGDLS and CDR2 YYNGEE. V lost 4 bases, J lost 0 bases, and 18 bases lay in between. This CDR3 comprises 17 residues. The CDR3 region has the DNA TGTGCCAGCAGCCCTCCTCTTAGCAACCCCAGCACAGATACGCAGTATTTT. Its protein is CASSPPLSNPSTDTQYF.

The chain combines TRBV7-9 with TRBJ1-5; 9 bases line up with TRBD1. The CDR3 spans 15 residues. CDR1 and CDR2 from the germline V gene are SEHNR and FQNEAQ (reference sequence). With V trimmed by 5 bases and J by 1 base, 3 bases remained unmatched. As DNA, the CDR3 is TGTGCCAGCAGCCGGACAGGGGCGAGCAATCAGCCCCAGCATTTT. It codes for CASSRTGASNQPQHF.

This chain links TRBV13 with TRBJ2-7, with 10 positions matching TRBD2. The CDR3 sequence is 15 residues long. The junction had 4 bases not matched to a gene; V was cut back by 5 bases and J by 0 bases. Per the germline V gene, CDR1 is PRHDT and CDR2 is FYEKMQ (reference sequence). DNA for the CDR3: TGTGCCAGCAGCACCTGGACTAGCGGCTCCTACGAGCAGTACGTC. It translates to CASSTWTSGSYEQYV.

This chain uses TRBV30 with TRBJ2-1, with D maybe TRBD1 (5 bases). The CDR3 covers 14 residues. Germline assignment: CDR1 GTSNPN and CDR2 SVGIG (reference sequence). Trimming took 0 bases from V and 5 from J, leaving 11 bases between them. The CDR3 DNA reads TGTGCCTGGAGTGTACAGGTAGTCAACAATGAGCAGTTCTTC. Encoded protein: CAWSVQVVNNEQFF.

The CDR3 here is CASSEQVYNSPLHF. The CDR3 coding sequence is TGTGCCAGCAGTGAACAGGTTTATAATTCACCCCTCCACTTT. The chain is built from TRBV2 and TRBJ1-6; D gene uncertain. Deletions cut 2 bases from V and 4 bases from J, with 6 bases between. Germline CDR1 reads SNHLY; CDR2 reads FYNNEI. The CDR3 sequence is 14 residues long.

This chain's CDR3 is CASSLRVPNEAFF. For the CDR3, the DNA is TGTGCCAGCAGCCTGAGAGTCCCAAACGAAGCTTTCTTT. The chain couples TRBV27 to TRBJ1-1; D ambiguous. Germline V CDR1 and CDR2: MNHEY, SMNVEV (reference sequence). V was cut by 6 bases and J by 8 bases, with 16 bases left in between. The CDR3 spans 13 residues.

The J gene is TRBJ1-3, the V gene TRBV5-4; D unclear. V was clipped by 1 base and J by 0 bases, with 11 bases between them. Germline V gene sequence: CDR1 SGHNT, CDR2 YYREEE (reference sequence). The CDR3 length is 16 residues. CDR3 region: CASSLRQPGSGNTIYF. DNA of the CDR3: TGTGCCAGCAGCTTGCGGCAGCCAGGCTCTGGAAACACCATATATTTT.

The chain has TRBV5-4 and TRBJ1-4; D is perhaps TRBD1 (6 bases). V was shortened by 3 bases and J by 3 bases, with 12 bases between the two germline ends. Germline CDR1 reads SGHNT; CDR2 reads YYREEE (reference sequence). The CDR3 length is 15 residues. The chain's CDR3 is CASSWGGAANEKLFF. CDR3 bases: TGTGCCAGCAGCTGGGGGGGGGCTGCTAATGAAAAACTGTTTTTT.

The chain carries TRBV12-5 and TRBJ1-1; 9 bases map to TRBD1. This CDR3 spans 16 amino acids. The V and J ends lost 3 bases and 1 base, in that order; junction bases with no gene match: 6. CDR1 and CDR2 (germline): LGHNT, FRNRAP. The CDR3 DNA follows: TGTGCTAGTGGTTTCGGGACAGGGCCCCGGAACACTGAAGCTTTCTTT. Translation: CASGFGTGPRNTEAFF.

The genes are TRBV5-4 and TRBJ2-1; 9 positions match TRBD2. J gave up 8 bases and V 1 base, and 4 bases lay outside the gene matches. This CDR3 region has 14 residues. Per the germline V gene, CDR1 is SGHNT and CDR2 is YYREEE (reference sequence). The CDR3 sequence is CASSLLAGIDEQFF. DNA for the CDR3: TGTGCCAGCAGCTTGCTAGCGGGAATCGATGAGCAGTTCTTC. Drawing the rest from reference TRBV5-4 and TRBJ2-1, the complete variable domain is ETGVTQSPTHLIKTRGQQVTLRCSSQSGHNTVSWYQQALGQGPQFIFQYYREEENGRGNFPPRFSGLQFPNYSSELNVNALELDDSALYLCASSLLAGIDEQFFGPGTRLTVL.